A selection of T cell receptor beta chains follows, all from one sample in a study of blood T cell repertoires in COVID-19. Some clones are missing from TCRdb's copy, which holds only in-frame ones; the method was immunoSEQ multiplex PCR. In the table there are about 210,000 clones, 83% of which are singletons. Specimen: peripheral blood. Receptor source: a woman aged 40 to 49 with active or convalescent COVID-19. The conserved cysteine and the conserved F or W are not part of the CDR3 here.

V gene	J gene	CDR3 protein
TRBV2	TRBJ2-5	ASSRGQPQETQY
TRBV15	TRBJ1-4	ATSRDIGGEKLF
TRBV24-1	TRBJ1-2	ATSVGGLGYT
TRBV11-1	TRBJ1-5	ASSDRVGRPQH
TRBV5-1	TRBJ2-5	ASSYGRAGQETQY
TRBV4-1	TRBJ2-3	ASSRTGTTDTQY
TRBV19	TRBJ1-2	ASSIDGPGDRGYGYT
TRBV27	TRBJ2-3	ASSPLTGTRTDTQY
TRBV6-2/TRBV6-3	TRBJ2-7	ASSFAYEQY
TRBV7-9	TRBJ2-7	ASSELAGEAYEQY
TRBV19	TRBJ1-3	ASSISEGVDTIY
TRBV7-8	TRBJ1-6	ASSLATRDRGRFLGSPLH